Listed below are T cell receptor beta chains from one sample, sequenced in a study of shared clonotypes between healthy human individuals. The assay was immunoSEQ multiplex PCR, and TCRdb's table has in-frame clones only and misses some. Among around 330,000 clones listed, 74% were seen once. Sequenced input: memory CD4+ T cells sorted from blood. The origin of the receptors is a man aged 25 to 45 in good health. CDR3s include the opening cysteine and the closing phenylalanine or tryptophan. D genes are given only for firm matches. A clone size is listed for some rows: how often the clone was seen (once, few, many), or a class if it is expanded.

once,TRBV14,TRBJ1-2,TRBD1,TGTGCCAGCAGTTACAGGGGTAGCTATGGCTACACCTTC,CASSYRGSYGYTF
NA,TRBV5-1,TRBJ1-5,TRBD1,TGCGCCAGCAGTCAGGGGGCAGGGCAGCCCCAGCATTTT,CASSQGAGQPQHF
NA,TRBV11-1,TRBJ2-7,NA,TGTGCCAGCAGCTTAAACCCTCAGGGGTTCTACGAGCAGTACTTC,CASSLNPQGFYEQYF
NA,TRBV18,TRBJ1-1,NA,TGTGCCAGCTCACTAAGTACGGGTTGGAACACTGAAGCTTTCTTT,CASSLSTGWNTEAFF
NA,TRBV27,TRBJ1-2,TRBD1,TGTGCCAGCAGTTTGGCCCCGACAGGGGACTATGGCTACACCTTC,CASSLAPTGDYGYTF
NA,TRBV18,TRBJ2-1,NA,TGTGCCAGCTCACCATCGGTATCTAGCTACAATGAGCAGTTCTTC,CASSPSVSSYNEQFF
NA,TRBV5-1,TRBJ2-1,NA,TGCGCCAGCAGCTTGTTAAACAGGGTGGCAAATGAGCAGTTCTTC,CASSLLNRVANEQFF
NA,TRBV2,TRBJ1-1,NA,TGTGCCAGGGGCACTGAAGCTTTCTTT,CARGTEAFF
NA,TRBV28,TRBJ2-7,NA,TGTGCCAGCAGTTTAAGGCAGACAAAGAGGCTCGAGTACGAGCAGTACTTC,CASSLRQTKRLEYEQYF
NA,TRBV5-1,TRBJ1-2,NA,TGCGCCAGCAGCTTTCATATTGGGGTCCTGAATGGCTACACCTTC,CASSFHIGVLNGYTF
NA,TRBV28,TRBJ1-5,NA,TGTGCCAGCAGCCCCTCGGGGGCGAGCAATCAGCCCCAGCATTTT,CASSPSGASNQPQHF
NA,TRBV23-1,TRBJ2-3,TRBD2,TGCGCCAGCATCACGGGACTAGCAGCCCACACAGATACGCAGTATTTT,CASITGLAAHTDTQYF
once,TRBV10-2,TRBJ2-7,TRBD1,TGCGCCACCCGGCCGGGGACAGCAAGCTACGAGCAGTACTTC,CATRPGTASYEQYF
NA,TRBV7-8,TRBJ2-4,NA,TGTGCCAGCAGCTTGACCGGGACCGTAGCCAAAAACATTCAGTACTTC,CASSLTGTVAKNIQYF
few,TRBV29-1,TRBJ2-1,NA,TGCAGCGGCCTGAAATGGGCTGGGGGCGGGAGTGCGTCCTACAATGAGCAGTTCTTC,CSGLKWAGGGSASYNEQFF
NA,TRBV6-5,TRBJ2-2,NA,TGTGCCACCTCCCGACTAGTCGGGAACACCGGGGAGCTGTTTTTT,CATSRLVGNTGELFF
NA,TRBV10-1,TRBJ1-5,NA,TGCGCCAGCAGACCTAAGGGGGACAGCAATCAGCCCCAGCATTTT,CASRPKGDSNQPQHF
NA,TRBV20-1,TRBJ2-2,NA,TGCAGTGCTAGGGCCACCGGGGAGCTGTTTTTT,CSARATGELFF
NA,TRBV29-1,TRBJ2-1,NA,TGCAGCGTTGAGCGACGGGAAAATCAAGTGGGGAATGAGCAGTTCTTC,CSVERRENQVGNEQFF
NA,TRBV5-1,TRBJ2-1,TRBD2,TGCGCCAGCAGCTTGGGGTTAGCGGGCCCTAACAATGAGCAGTTCTTC,CASSLGLAGPNNEQFF
NA,TRBV6-5,TRBJ2-2,NA,TGTGCCACCAGAGGGGGCACCGGGGAGCTGTTTTTT,CATRGGTGELFF
NA,TRBV28,TRBJ1-3,TRBD1,TGTGCCAGCAGTTTGGTTGACAGGGCCGGCGGAAACACCATATATTTT,CASSLVDRAGGNTIYF
NA,TRBV29-1,TRBJ2-1,TRBD1,TGCAGCTCCAAAACGGTTGGGACAGGGGGGGTCGGTGAGCAGTTCTTC,CSSKTVGTGGVGEQFF
NA,TRBV7-2,TRBJ2-2,NA,TGTGCCAGCAGCTCGAACAGAGGGGGCGGGGAGCTGTTTTTT,CASSSNRGGGELFF
NA,TRBV19,TRBJ1-5,TRBD1,TGTGCCAGTAGTAGTCAGGGGGGTGTTAGCAATCAGCCCCAGCATTTT,CASSSQGGVSNQPQHF
NA,TRBV11-3,TRBJ2-2,NA,TGTGCCAGCAGCTTAGCTCCAGGGGAAGGCGGGGAGCTGTTTTTT,CASSLAPGEGGELFF
NA,TRBV9,TRBJ2-5,NA,TGTGCCAGCAGCGCCCATAGTGCCGGAGTTGGGACCCAGTACTTC,CASSAHSAGVGTQYF
NA,TRBV4-3,TRBJ2-2,TRBD2,TGCGCCAGCAGCCAAGCCCCGGAAGGCGGGAGAAGGGAGCTGTTTTTT,CASSQAPEGGRRELFF
NA,TRBV2,TRBJ2-3,TRBD1,TGTGCCAGCGAGAGACAGGGGAGCACAGATACGCAGTATTTT,CASERQGSTDTQYF
few,TRBV28,TRBJ2-7,TRBD1,TGTGCCAGCGGGGACAGGGGGAGGGGAAAGCAGTACTTC,CASGDRGRGKQYF
once,TRBV9,TRBJ2-5,NA,TGTGCCAGCAGCGGTACAGGGAGGGGAGAGACCCAGTACTTC,CASSGTGRGETQYF